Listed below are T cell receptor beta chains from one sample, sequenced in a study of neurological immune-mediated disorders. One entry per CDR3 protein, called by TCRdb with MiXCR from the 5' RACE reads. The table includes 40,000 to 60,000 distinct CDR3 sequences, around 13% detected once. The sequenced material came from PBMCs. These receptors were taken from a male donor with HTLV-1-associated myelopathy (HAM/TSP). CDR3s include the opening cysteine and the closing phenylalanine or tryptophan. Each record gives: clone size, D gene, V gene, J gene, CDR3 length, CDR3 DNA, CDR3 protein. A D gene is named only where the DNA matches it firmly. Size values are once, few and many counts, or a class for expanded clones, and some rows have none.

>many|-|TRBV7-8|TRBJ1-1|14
TGTGCCAGCAGCTTAGCTTCCGGGACCACTGAAGCTTTCTTT
CASSLASGTTEAFF
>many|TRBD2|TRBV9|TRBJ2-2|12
TGTGCCAGCAGTCGTACTAGCGAGAAGCTGTTTTTT
CASSRTSEKLFF
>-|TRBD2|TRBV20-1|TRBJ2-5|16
TGCAGTGCTAGAGATCCGGCTAGCGGGGGTGGAGAGACCCAGTACTTC
CSARDPASGGGETQYF
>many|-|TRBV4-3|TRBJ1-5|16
TGCGCCAGCAGCCAAGAGTTCAGGGCTGGGGGTCAGCCCCAGCATTTT
CASSQEFRAGGQPQHF
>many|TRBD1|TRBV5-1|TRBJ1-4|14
TGCGCCAGCAGCTTGGGGACAGGAACTGAAAAACTGTTTTTT
CASSLGTGTEKLFF
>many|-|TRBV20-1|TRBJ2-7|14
TGCAGTGCTCCCGGGTGGATAACAGGGAGCGAGCAGTACTTC
CSAPGWITGSEQYF
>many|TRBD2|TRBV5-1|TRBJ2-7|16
TGCGCCAGCAGCTTCTCCTCCGGGACTAGCTTGGACGAGCAGTACTTC
CASSFSSGTSLDEQYF
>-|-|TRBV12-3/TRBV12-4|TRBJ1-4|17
TGTGCCAGCAGCCCCGTGGCTCCCCAGGACGGCAATGAAAAACTGTTTTTT
CASSPVAPQDGNEKLFF
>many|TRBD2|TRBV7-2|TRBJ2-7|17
TGTGCCAGCAGCTTAGCCCCGACAGCTTTAGCGGGTAACGAGCAGTACTTC
CASSLAPTALAGNEQYF
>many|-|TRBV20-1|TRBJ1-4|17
TGCAGTGCTAGAGAGTTCCACCCTCAGGGTTCCAGTGAAAAACTGTTTTTT
CSAREFHPQGSSEKLFF
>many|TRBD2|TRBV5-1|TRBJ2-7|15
TGCGCCAGCAGCTCGGGACTAGCGGCGACCTACGAGCAGTACTTC
CASSSGLAATYEQYF
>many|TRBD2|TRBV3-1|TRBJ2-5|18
TGTGCCAGCAGCCAAGGTCGGGGGGTCGCCTCATTCCAAGAGACCCAGTACTTC
CASSQGRGVASFQETQYF
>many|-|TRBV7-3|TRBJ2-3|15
TGTGCCAGCAGCCCGGGAACGGGGGCGGGAGATACGCAGTATTTT
CASSPGTGAGDTQYF
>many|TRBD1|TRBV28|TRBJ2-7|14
TGTGCCAGCACCGACGGGACAGGAGCCTACGAGCAGTACTTC
CASTDGTGAYEQYF
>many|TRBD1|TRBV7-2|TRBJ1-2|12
TGTGCCAGCAGCTCCACAGGGGTTGGCTACACCTTC
CASSSTGVGYTF
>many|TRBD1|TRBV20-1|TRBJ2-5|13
TGCAGTGCTAGGAGCGACAGGGTAGAGACCCAGTACTTC
CSARSDRVETQYF
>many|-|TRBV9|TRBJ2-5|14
TGTGCCAGCACCACAGGTGGAAGACAAGAGACCCAGTACTTC
CASTTGGRQETQYF
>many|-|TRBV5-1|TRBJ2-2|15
TGCGCCAGCAGCGAGGGACCGGCGAGCACCGGGGAGCTGTTTTTT
CASSEGPASTGELFF
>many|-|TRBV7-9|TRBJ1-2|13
TGTGCCAGCAGCTACCTGACAGATTATGGCTACACCTTC
CASSYLTDYGYTF
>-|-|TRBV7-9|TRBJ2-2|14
TGTGCCAGCAGCGCCGCTGGCAGGACCGGGGAGCTGTTTTTT
CASSAAGRTGELFF
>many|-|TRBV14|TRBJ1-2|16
TGTGCCAGCAGCCAAGATTCGGGACGGACGAACTATGGCTACACCTTC
CASSQDSGRTNYGYTF
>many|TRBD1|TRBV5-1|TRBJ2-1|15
TGCGCCAGCAGCCCCATCGGGACAGGCTACAATGAGCAGTTCTTC
CASSPIGTGYNEQFF
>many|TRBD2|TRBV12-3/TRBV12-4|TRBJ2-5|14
TGTGCCAGCAGTCCTATAGCGGGACAAGAGACCCAGTACTTC
CASSPIAGQETQYF